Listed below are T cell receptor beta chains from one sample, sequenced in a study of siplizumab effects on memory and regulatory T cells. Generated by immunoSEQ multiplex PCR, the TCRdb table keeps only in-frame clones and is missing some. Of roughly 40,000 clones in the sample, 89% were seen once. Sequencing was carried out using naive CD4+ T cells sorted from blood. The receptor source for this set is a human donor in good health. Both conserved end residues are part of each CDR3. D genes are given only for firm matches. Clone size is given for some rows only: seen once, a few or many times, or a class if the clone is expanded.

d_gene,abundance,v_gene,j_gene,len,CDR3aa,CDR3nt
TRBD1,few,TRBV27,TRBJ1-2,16,CASSLSKGQGAHGYTF,TGTGCCAGCAGTTTATCGAAAGGACAGGGGGCGCATGGCTACACCTTC
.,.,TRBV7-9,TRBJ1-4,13,CASSLERQSLLFF,TGTGCCAGCAGCTTAGAAAGACAAAGTTTATTGTTTTTT
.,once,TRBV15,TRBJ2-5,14,CATSRDPGSLTQYF,TGTGCCACCAGCAGAGACCCGGGTAGCCTGACCCAGTACTTC
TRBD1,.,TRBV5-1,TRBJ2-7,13,CASRRDRTYEQYF,TGCGCCAGCAGGAGGGACAGAACATACGAGCAGTACTTC
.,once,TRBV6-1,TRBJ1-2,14,CASSEGRGLRGYTF,TGTGCCAGCAGTGAAGGGAGGGGTTTGAGGGGCTACACCTTC
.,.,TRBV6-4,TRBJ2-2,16,CASSVLDGTNTGELFF,TGTGCCAGCAGTGTCCTAGACGGAACGAACACCGGGGAGCTGTTTTTT
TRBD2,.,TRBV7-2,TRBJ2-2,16,CASSYSGGPHTGELFF,TGTGCCAGCAGCTATTCGGGGGGGCCCCACACCGGGGAGCTGTTTTTT
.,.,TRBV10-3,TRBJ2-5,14,CAISEVGQQETQYF,TGTGCCATCAGTGAGGTAGGACAGCAAGAGACCCAGTACTTC
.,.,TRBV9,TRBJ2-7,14,CASSVGPPPYEQYF,TGTGCCAGCAGCGTAGGGCCCCCCCCCTACGAGCAGTACTTC
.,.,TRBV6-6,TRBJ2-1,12,CASSYFGVEQFF,TGTGCCAGCAGTTACTTCGGAGTTGAGCAGTTCTTC
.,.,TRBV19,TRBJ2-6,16,CATGGTQFSGANVLTF,TGTGCCACTGGGGGTACGCAGTTTTCTGGGGCCAACGTCCTGACTTTC
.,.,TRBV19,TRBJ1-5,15,CASSIFGKGNQPQHF,TGTGCCAGTAGTATTTTTGGGAAGGGCAATCAGCCCCAGCATTTT
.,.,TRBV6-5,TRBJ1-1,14,CASSYVGPNTEAFF,TGTGCCAGCAGTTACGTGGGACCAAACACTGAAGCTTTCTTT
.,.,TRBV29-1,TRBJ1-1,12,CSVYSGDTEAFF,TGCAGCGTTTATTCGGGGGACACTGAAGCTTTCTTT
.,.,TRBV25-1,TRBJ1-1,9,CAHYHEAFF,TGTGCTCACTATCATGAAGCTTTCTTT
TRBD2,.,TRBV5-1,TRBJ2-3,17,CASSFLLAGASGDTQYF,TGCGCCAGCAGCTTTTTACTAGCGGGGGCAAGCGGAGATACGCAGTATTTT
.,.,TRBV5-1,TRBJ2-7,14,CASSLVASRREQYF,TGCGCCAGCAGCTTGGTGGCATCACGGAGAGAGCAGTACTTC
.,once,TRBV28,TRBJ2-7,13,CASNRPSSYEQYF,TGTGCCAGCAATCGTCCCAGCTCCTACGAGCAGTACTTC
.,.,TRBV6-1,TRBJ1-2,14,CASSEEALEYGYTF,TGTGCCAGCAGTGAAGAGGCTTTGGAGTATGGCTACACCTTC
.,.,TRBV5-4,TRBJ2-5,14,CASSLNGGRETQYF,TGTGCCAGCAGCTTGAATGGGGGTAGGGAGACCCAGTACTTC
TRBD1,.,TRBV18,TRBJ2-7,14,CASSPNQGADEQYF,TGTGCCAGCTCACCAAATCAGGGGGCAGACGAGCAGTACTTC
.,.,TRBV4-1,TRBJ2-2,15,CASSQDSPLTGELFF,TGCGCCAGCAGCCAAGATAGTCCTCTAACCGGGGAGCTGTTTTTT
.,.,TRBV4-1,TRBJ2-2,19,CASSEAKFRAPSGTGELFF,TGCGCCAGCAGCGAAGCTAAATTCCGGGCGCCCTCCGGCACCGGGGAGCTGTTTTTT
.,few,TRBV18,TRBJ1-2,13,CASSPRTENGYTF,TGTGCCAGCTCACCACGAACTGAGAATGGCTACACCTTC
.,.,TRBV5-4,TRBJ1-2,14,CASSVNQGLYGYTF,TGTGCCAGCAGCGTAAACCAGGGACTCTATGGCTACACCTTC
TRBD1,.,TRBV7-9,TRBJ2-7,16,CASTTPPGQGSYEQYF,TGTGCCAGCACAACCCCCCCGGGACAGGGCTCCTACGAGCAGTACTTC
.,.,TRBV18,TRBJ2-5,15,CASSPPGRWQETQYF,TGTGCCAGCTCACCACCGGGGAGGTGGCAAGAGACCCAGTACTTC
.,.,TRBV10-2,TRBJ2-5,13,CASSVGVRETQYF,TGCGCCAGCAGTGTGGGAGTTCGGGAGACCCAGTACTTC
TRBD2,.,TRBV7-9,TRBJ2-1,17,CASSLAGLVWSYNEQFF,TGTGCCAGCAGCTTAGCTGGACTAGTATGGTCCTACAATGAGCAGTTCTTC
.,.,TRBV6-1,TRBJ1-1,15,CASRPHDMLNTEAFF,TGTGCCAGCAGGCCTCATGATATGCTGAACACTGAAGCTTTCTTT
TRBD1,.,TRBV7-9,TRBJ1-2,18,CASLRWVLGDRESYGYTF,TGTGCCAGCCTCCGATGGGTCCTTGGGGACAGGGAAAGCTATGGCTACACCTTC
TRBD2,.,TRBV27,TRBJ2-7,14,CASSLWGGAYEQYF,TGTGCCAGCAGTTTGTGGGGGGGAGCCTACGAGCAGTACTTC
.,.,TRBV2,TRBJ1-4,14,CASSEIGAQEKLFF,TGTGCCAGCAGTGAAATTGGTGCGCAGGAAAAACTGTTTTTT
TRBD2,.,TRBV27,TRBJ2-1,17,CASSLPGTSGRAGEQFF,TGTGCCAGCAGTTTACCCGGGACTAGCGGGAGAGCAGGGGAGCAGTTCTTC
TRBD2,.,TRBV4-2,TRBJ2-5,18,CASSQDGTSGVPLGTQYF,TGTGCCAGCAGCCAAGATGGAACCAGCGGGGTCCCCCTGGGGACCCAGTACTTC
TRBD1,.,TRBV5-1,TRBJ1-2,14,CASSTGQGERGYTF,TGCGCCAGCAGCACCGGACAGGGAGAGCGCGGCTACACCTTC
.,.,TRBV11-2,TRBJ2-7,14,CASSPYEGVYEQYF,TGTGCCAGCAGCCCTTACGAGGGCGTCTACGAGCAGTACTTC
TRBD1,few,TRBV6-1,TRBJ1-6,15,CASSARQGFISPLHF,TGTGCCAGCAGTGCCCGACAGGGTTTTATTTCACCCCTCCACTTT
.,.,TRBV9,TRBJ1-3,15,CASSVTQDSGNTIYF,TGTGCCAGCAGCGTAACCCAGGACTCTGGAAACACCATATATTTT
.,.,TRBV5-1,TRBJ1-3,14,CASSLGDAGNTIYF,TGCGCCAGCAGCCTGGGAGATGCTGGAAACACCATATATTTT
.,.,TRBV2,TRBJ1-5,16,CASSLKGSGTNQPQHF,TGTGCCAGCAGTTTGAAGGGGTCAGGCACAAATCAGCCCCAGCATTTT
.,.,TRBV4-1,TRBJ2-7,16,CASSQGPGESSYEQYF,TGCGCCAGCAGCCAAGGGCCGGGTGAGAGCTCCTACGAGCAGTACTTC
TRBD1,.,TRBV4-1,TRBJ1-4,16,CASSQEGTGGGEKLFF,TGCGCCAGCAGCCAAGAAGGGACAGGGGGGGGAGAAAAACTGTTTTTT
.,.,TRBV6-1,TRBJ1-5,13,CASRVRSNQPQHF,TGTGCCAGCAGGGTTAGGAGCAATCAGCCCCAGCATTTT
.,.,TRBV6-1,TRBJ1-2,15,CASTELDYIFRGYTF,TGTGCCAGCACTGAACTGGACTACATATTTCGTGGCTACACCTTC